This T cell receptor (beta chain) was captured in a study of cytomegalovirus exposure and HLA in healthy donors. Notes on the study in general: One variant, a missense change in DCLRE1C, was linked in a later analysis to TCR beta V- and J-gene trimming. Sequencing artifact likely explains a cluster of highly shared sequence variants. Segments of the TCR beta V type were, in most cases, productive about 90% or about 30% of the time in an earlier analysis.

When sampled, the donors appeared nominally healthy, though they likely had unrecorded immune exposures. Note on this clone: Its antigen is unidentified.

Trimming cost V 1 base and J 8 bases, with 11 bases left between them. This CDR3 is built from 13 residues. Per germline, CDR1 SGHTS and CDR2 YDEGEE. PCR was performed using 60 Vbeta and 13 Jbeta primers. The method was immunoSEQ multiplex PCR; TCRdb's version includes in-frame clones alone and lacks a portion of them. The top ten clones hold under 0.8% of a sample with 170,000 or so clones, 80% of them seen once. The receptor's source is a boy aged 10-17 years in good health and CMV-seronegative. The sequenced material came from PBMCs. The chain links TRBV5-8 to TRBJ2-3, with a weak D call TRBD2 (6 bases). In DNA, the CDR3 is TGTGCCAGCAGCTTGTTAAGCGGGCCTACGCAGTATTTT. As protein: CASSLLSGPTQYF.